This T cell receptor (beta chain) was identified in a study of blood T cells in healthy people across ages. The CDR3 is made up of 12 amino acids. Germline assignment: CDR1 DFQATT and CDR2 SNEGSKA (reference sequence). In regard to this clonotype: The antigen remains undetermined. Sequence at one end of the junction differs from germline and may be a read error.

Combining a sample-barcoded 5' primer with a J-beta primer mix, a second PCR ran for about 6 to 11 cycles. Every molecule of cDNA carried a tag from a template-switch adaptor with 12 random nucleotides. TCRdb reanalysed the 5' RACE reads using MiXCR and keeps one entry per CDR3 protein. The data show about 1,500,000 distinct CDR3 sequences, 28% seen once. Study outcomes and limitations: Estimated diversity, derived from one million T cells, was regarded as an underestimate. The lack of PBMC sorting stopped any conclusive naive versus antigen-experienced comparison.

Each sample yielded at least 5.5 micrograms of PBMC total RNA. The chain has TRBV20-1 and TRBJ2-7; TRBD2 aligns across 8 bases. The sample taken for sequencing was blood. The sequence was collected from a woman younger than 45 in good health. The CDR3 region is CRARAGEVEQYF. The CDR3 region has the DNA TGCAGGGCTAGAGCGGGAGAGGTAGAGCAGTACTTC.